A selection of T cell receptor beta chains follows, all from one sample in a study of T cells in Graves' hyperthyroidism and ophthalmopathy. TCRdb analysed the multiplex PCR reads with MiXCR anew, one entry per CDR3 protein. The table includes about half a million distinct CDR3 sequences, less than 25% detected once. The sequenced sample was blood. The receptors shown here come from a man aged 18 to 30 with Graves' hyperthyroidism. The CDR3 runs from the conserved cysteine through the conserved F or W. A D gene is named only where the DNA matches it firmly. Rows may omit the clone size; those that give it use once, few, many or a size class.

v_call	cdr3_length	d_call	clone_size	j_call	cdr3_nt	cdr3_aa
TRBV5-1	13	-	many	TRBJ1-1	TGCGCCAGCAGCTTTCTGGGTAAAGCTGAAGCTTTCTTT	CASSFLGKAEAFF
TRBV19	14	-	few	TRBJ2-2	TGTGCCAGCTATACAGGGACCGACACCGGGGAGCTGTTTTTT	CASYTGTDTGELFF
TRBV2	11	-	-	TRBJ1-2	TGTGCCAGCAGGAAGGGGGGTGGCTACACCTTC	CASRKGGGYTF
TRBV12-3/TRBV12-4	14	-	few	TRBJ2-6	TGTGCCAGCAAAGAGCAGTCTGGGGCCAACGTCCTGACTTTC	CASKEQSGANVLTF
TRBV4-1	18	TRBD1	few	TRBJ1-1	TGCGCCAGCAGCCAAGGGGGACAGGGGAGGAGAAGGAACACTGAAGCTTTCTTT	CASSQGGQGRRRNTEAFF
TRBV18	13	-	-	TRBJ2-3	TGTGCCAGCTCACCTTCACAGGCAGATACGCAGTATTTT	CASSPSQADTQYF
TRBV4-2	21	-	many	TRBJ2-6	TGTGCCAGCAGCCAAGACAGGATAGGGCAGGCCCGCCTCTCTGGGGCCAACGTCCTGACTTTC	CASSQDRIGQARLSGANVLTF
TRBV11-2	15	TRBD1	-	TRBJ1-1	TGTGCCAGCAGCTACTCACAGGGGGCTAATTCTGAAGCTTTCTTT	CASSYSQGANSEAFF
TRBV20-1	13	-	-	TRBJ1-2	TGCAGTGCTAGCGGCCGAGGTAGTTATGGCTACACCTTC	CSASGRGSYGYTF
TRBV27	15	-	many	TRBJ2-6	TGTGCCAGCAGTCCGGTCCTCTCTGGGGCCAACGTCCTGACTTTC	CASSPVLSGANVLTF
TRBV13	13	TRBD1	many	TRBJ2-7	TGTGCCAGCAGCGCGGACAGGGGGGTCGAGCAGTACTTC	CASSADRGVEQYF
TRBV27	16	TRBD1	-	TRBJ1-1	TGTGCCAGCAGTCCGATGACAGGGGTAGGTACAACTGAAGCTTGCTTT	CASSPMTGVGTTEACF
TRBV27	15	TRBD2	many	TRBJ2-5	TGTGCCAGCAGTTTATGGTCCGGGGGGAAAGAGACCCAGTACTTC	CASSLWSGGKETQYF
TRBV13	14	-	-	TRBJ2-7	TGTGCCAGCAGCGGGACACCGCCTTCCTACGAGCAGTACTTC	CASSGTPPSYEQYF
TRBV28	14	-	-	TRBJ1-5	TGTGCCAGCAGAACCCCAATCTTTGGCCCCCCCGTGCATTTT	CASRTPIFGPPVHF
TRBV29-1	13	-	many	TRBJ1-1	TGCAGCGTTGCGGGCAGGTTGAACACTGAAGCTTTCTTT	CSVAGRLNTEAFF
TRBV7-8	15	-	few	TRBJ2-5	TGTGCCAGCAGCTCCCCTGAGGGGATACAAGAGACCCAGTACTTC	CASSSPEGIQETQYF
TRBV6-1	11	-	many	TRBJ1-1	TGTGCCAGCACCTGGGGTACTGAAGCTTTCTTT	CASTWGTEAFF
TRBV5-1	14	-	many	TRBJ2-7	TGCGCCAGCAGCTTGGGGGGCAGAGCCTACGAGCAGTACTTC	CASSLGGRAYEQYF
TRBV2	15	TRBD1	many	TRBJ1-5	TGTGCCAGCAGTGAAAGGACAGGGGGAAGTCAGCCCCAGCATTTT	CASSERTGGSQPQHF
TRBV2	14	-	many	TRBJ2-2	TGTGCCAGCAGTGAAAGGGGTCACACCGGGGAGCTGTTTTTT	CASSERGHTGELFF
TRBV7-2	17	TRBD1	-	TRBJ1-2	TGTGCCAGCAGCTTAGCGCGGGACAGGGGGCTGAACTATGGCTACACCTTC	CASSLARDRGLNYGYTF
TRBV12-3/TRBV12-4	14	TRBD2	many	TRBJ2-5	TGTGCCAGCAGTTCCAGACTAGCGGGGCAGACCCAGTACTTC	CASSSRLAGQTQYF
TRBV24-1	15	TRBD1	many	TRBJ2-5	TGTGCCACCAGTGACCCCGGGACAGTGGACGAGACCCAGTACTTC	CATSDPGTVDETQYF
TRBV24-1	11	-	many	TRBJ1-1	TGTGCCACCGCAGTGGGCACTGAAGCTTTCTTT	CATAVGTEAFF